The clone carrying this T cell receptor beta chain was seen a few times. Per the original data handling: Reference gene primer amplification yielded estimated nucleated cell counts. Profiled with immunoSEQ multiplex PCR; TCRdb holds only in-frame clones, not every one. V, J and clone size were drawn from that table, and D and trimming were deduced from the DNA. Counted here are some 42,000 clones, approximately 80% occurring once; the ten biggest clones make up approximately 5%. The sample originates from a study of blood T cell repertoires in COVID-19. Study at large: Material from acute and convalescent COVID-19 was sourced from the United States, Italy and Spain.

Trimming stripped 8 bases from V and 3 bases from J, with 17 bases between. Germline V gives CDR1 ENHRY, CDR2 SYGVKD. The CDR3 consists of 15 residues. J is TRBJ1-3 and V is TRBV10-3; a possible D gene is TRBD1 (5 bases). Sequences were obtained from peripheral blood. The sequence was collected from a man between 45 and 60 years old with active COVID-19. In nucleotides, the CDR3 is TGTGCCATCGGGGCCGGACGGCTCCTTGGAAACACCATATATTTT. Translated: CAIGAGRLLGNTIYF.